Listed here is a single T cell receptor beta chain. Authors of the study amplified TCR beta CDR3 regions from RNA transcripts. During a first-round RT-PCR of the TCR CDR3, the HTBI primer set was used. TCRdb redid the calling of the multiplex PCR reads with MiXCR, one entry per CDR3 protein. The repertoire includes 500,000 to 800,000 distinct CDR3 sequences, approximately 15% of them detected once, and roughly an eighth sits in the top ten. The sample is drawn from a study of T cells in Graves' hyperthyroidism and ophthalmopathy. J was trimmed by 5 bases and V by 4 bases; bases with no gene match: 8. The germline V gene has CDR1 LNHDA and CDR2 SQIVND (reference sequence). The CDR3 is 16 residues long.

The sequence came from a woman aged 50 to 60 with Graves' ophthalmopathy. V usage is TRBV19 and J usage is TRBJ2-2, with 9 bases fitting TRBD1. The material sequenced was blood. The CDR3 is CASSTSDRGGTGELFF. The DNA of the CDR3 is TGTGCCAGTAGTACGTCGGACAGGGGAGGAACCGGGGAGCTGTTTTTT.